This entry features one T cell receptor (beta chain) sequence. Under the authors' procedure: For nucleated cells, counts were estimated from reference gene primer amplification. Repertoires were generated with immunoSEQ multiplex PCR, while TCRdb's copy carries only in-frame clones and drops some. For V, J and clone size, that table is used; D and trimming come from the DNA. The sample lists approximately 90,000 clones; 90% were seen once. The data stem from a study of blood T cell repertoires in COVID-19. This receptor was taken from a man in his sixties with acute or convalescent COVID-19. Sequencing input: peripheral blood.

DNA of the CDR3: TGTGCCAGCAGTACCCGGGACAGGGGCTCCTACGAGCAGTACGTC. Its translation is CASSTRDRGSYEQYV. This chain links TRBV6-5 with TRBJ2-7, with 10 positions matching TRBD1. Trimming took 5 bases from V and 0 from J; bases not matched to a gene: 4. This CDR3 is 15 amino acids long. CDR1 and CDR2 from the germline V gene are MNHEY and SVGAGI.